The entry that follows covers one T cell receptor (beta chain) sequence. Its matching antigen is unknown. These data come from a study of cytomegalovirus exposure and HLA in healthy donors. Study context: From donors who were HLA-typed, an early data release held 81 million or so unique TCRs.

Deletions cut 2 bases from V and 1 base from J, with 18 bases between. Germline V lookup: CDR1 SGHRS, CDR2 YFSETQ. This CDR3 spans 17 amino acids. PCR primers comprised 60 Vbeta and 13 Jbeta primers. Produced via immunoSEQ multiplex PCR; TCRdb's table is partial and in-frame only. The repertoire holds 130,000 to 150,000 clones, with roughly 78% as singletons. Study-level findings and limits: Of the V segments, some could not be distinguished, including TRBV6-2 and TRBV6-3, and were excluded. In an earlier analysis, in 620 or so donors, most V segments appeared productive either ~87% or ~30% of the time.

The sample consisted of PBMCs. This sequence originates from a female donor in good health and CMV-seronegative. This chain uses TRBV5-1 with TRBJ1-1, with a possible D match to TRBD1 (6 bases). The CDR3 nucleotides read TGCGCCAGCAGCTTTTTTCAGGGGCCCAATGGGAACACTGAAGCTTTCTTT. It codes for CASSFFQGPNGNTEAFF. Using reference TRBV5-1 and TRBJ1-1 for the parts outside the CDR3, the full variable domain is KAGVTQTPRYLIKTRGQQVTLSCSPISGHRSVSWYQQTPGQGLQFLFEYFSETQRNKGNFPGRFSGRQFSNSRSEMNVSTLELGDSALYLCASSFFQGPNGNTEAFFGQGTRLTVV.